This entry lists 5 T cell receptor beta chains sequenced from one sample in a study of OX40 agonist ivuxolimab in advanced cancers. Profiling relied on immunoSEQ multiplex PCR, and the TCRdb table lists in-frame clones only, not all of them. The sample lists roughly 77,000 clones; under 85% were seen once. The material sequenced was CD4+ or CD8+ T cells sorted from blood, taken in a trial of the OX40 agonist ivuxolimab. The receptors shown here come from an adult with an advanced solid tumor such as melanoma, head and neck, liver or kidney cancer.

This chain uses TRBV5-1 with TRBJ1-1, with 8 nucleotides matching TRBD1. The CDR3 covers 14 residues. The trim removed 2 bases at V and 1 base at J, leaving 1 base unmatched. The germline V gene encodes CDR1 SGHRS and CDR2 YFSETQ. CDR3: CASSFRGQNTEAFF. The CDR3 bases are TGCGCCAGCAGCTTCAGGGGGCAGAACACTGAAGCTTTCTTT.

This clone appeared a single time. This chain uses TRBV5-6 with TRBJ2-1, with 7 bases identical to TRBD2. V was pared by 4 bases and J by 4 bases, with 11 bases of the junction left unmatched. The CDR3 has 16 residues. CDR1 is SGHDT and CDR2 is YYEEEE in the germline V gene. DNA of the CDR3: TGTGCCAGCAGCCGCCCCCCGGGACTACAATACAATGAGCAGTTCTTC. Amino acids: CASSRPPGLQYNEQFF.

The chain uses TRBV10-2 and TRBJ2-5, with D maybe TRBD1 (6 bases). Germline V lookup: CDR1 WSHSY, CDR2 SAAADI. V was clipped by 5 bases and J by 6 bases, with 19 bases between them. There are 15 residues in the CDR3. The CDR3 bases are TGCGCCAGCAGTCCGCCTCCGGGACATCGCCAGACCCAGTACTTC. As protein: CASSPPPGHRQTQYF.

The rearrangement joins TRBV2 to TRBJ1-1; D is ambiguous. This CDR3 comprises 13 residues. The V end was cut by 4 bases, the J end by 2 bases, with 8 bases between. CDR1 and CDR2 (germline): SNHLY, FYNNEI. The CDR3 is CASSGARNTEAFF. The CDR3 nucleotides are TGTGCCAGCAGTGGGGCAAGAAACACTGAAGCTTTCTTT.

Only one count was recorded for this clone. This chain uses TRBV7-9 with TRBJ2-4; D is possibly TRBD1 or TRBD2 (5 bases each). The germline V gene encodes CDR1 SEHNR and CDR2 FQNEAQ (reference sequence). CDR3 length: 17 residues. Trimming stripped 5 bases from V and 0 bases from J, with 17 bases between. CDR3: CASSLESEGLAKNIQYF. The CDR3 nucleotides read TGTGCCAGCAGCCTCGAGAGTGAGGGGCTAGCCAAAAACATTCAGTACTTC.